This T cell receptor (beta chain) was recorded in a study of shared clonotypes between healthy human individuals. Whole-study findings and limits: Compared with memory subsets, naive subsets generally had larger estimated richness.

Remarks on this clone: Its antigen is undetermined.

In the study's own analysis: Without quality scores, immunoSEQ junctional reads could not be filtered like full-length reads. TCRdb keeps only in-frame clones here, not all; method: immunoSEQ multiplex PCR. That table gives V, J and clone size, and the DNA gave D and trimming. The profile shows fewer than 1.8 million clones, 97% to 99% of them singletons. Germline CDR1 reads SNHLY; CDR2 reads FYNNEI. J gave up 6 bases and V 6 bases, and 6 bases lay outside the gene matches. CDR3 length: 15 amino acids. The sequence was collected from a man aged 30 to 45 in good health. This chain links TRBV2 with TRBJ1-5, with 12 bases matching TRBD1. The sequencing sample was made of naive CD4+ T cells sorted from blood. Subset indicated: CD45RA+ positively selected. The CDR3 DNA reads as TGTGCCAGCAGAGGCCGGGACAGGGGGCGTCAGCCCCAGCATTTT. Amino acids: CASRGRDRGRQPQHF.